This TCR beta chain stems from a study of radiation and T cells in renal cell carcinoma. Overall study findings and caveats: Top 100 clonotypes averaged approximately 50% in irradiated versus about 40% in nephrectomy-only tumors. Dominant CDR3 motifs were more common in irradiated tumors than controls. Sampling covered only roughly 0.91 g of each tumor.

Generated by immunoSEQ multiplex PCR, the TCRdb table keeps only in-frame clones and is missing some. This table holds 19,000 or so clones, around three fifths found once. Indicated treatment: treatment-naive control, cytoreductive nephrectomy. Control tumors came from a handful of females and over 9 males, aged 40 to 82. This clone ranks as medium-sized (0.01 to 0.1%). Its antigen remains unknown. The CDR3 is made up of 12 amino acids. V lost 0 bases and J 8 bases, leaving 10 bases between the germline ends. Germline loops: CDR1 GTSNPN, CDR2 SVGIG (reference sequence). The origin of this receptor is a man between 45 and 60 years old with renal cell carcinoma. The V and J genes are TRBV30 and TRBJ1-1; the D is unclear. Source: tumor tissue, taken from a patient whose treatment was nephrectomy without radiotherapy. The CDR3 reads CAWSVERSEAFF. For the CDR3, the DNA is TGTGCCTGGAGTGTAGAACGTTCCGAAGCTTTCTTT.